This entry features one TCR beta chain sequence. Its antigen is as yet unknown. The ends lost 4 bases at V and 1 base at J; junction bases unmatched: 3. Germline CDR1 reads SGHAT; CDR2 reads FQDESV (reference sequence). This CDR3 spans 17 amino acids. This record comes from a study of metastatic and nonmetastatic thyroid tumors. General study findings and limits: It was reportedly found that TCR beta diversity was significantly higher in malignant thyroid tumors than in benign nodules, a difference seen in both blood and tumor samples.

Thyroid surgery was performed in patients who had received no treatment beforehand. TCRdb re-called clones via MiXCR from the PCR reads. The sample contains over 55,000 clones, 25% to 30% of which appear only once. The sample consisted of blood. The TCR was taken from a female donor with papillary thyroid cancer or a benign thyroid nodule (not recorded which). Some clones in this sample may be carry-over from other donors' samples. The chain couples TRBV11-1 to TRBJ2-1; TRBD2 agrees at 14 bases. CDR3: CASSSGTSGSSYNEQFF. The CDR3 DNA follows: TGTGCCAGCAGCTCAGGGACTAGCGGGAGTTCCTACAATGAGCAGTTCTTC.